This T cell receptor beta chain stems from a study of T cells in localized non-small cell lung cancer. The CDR3 covers 13 residues. The V end was cut by 1 base, the J end by 3 bases, with 6 bases between. Germline V gene lookup returns CDR1 MNHNS and CDR2 SASEGT. The protocol was immunoSEQ multiplex PCR, while the TCRdb copy is restricted to in-frame clones and leaves out a portion. The sample has about 82,000 clones, over 60% seen once; the top ten hold 19%. This clone showed up just once. This clonotype was sampled from a man aged 35 to 70 with stage II squamous cell lung carcinoma. J is TRBJ1-1 and V is TRBV6-1; unclear D gene. This specimen consisted of PBMCs, obtained before any cancer treatment. CDR3 amino acids: CASSEGWDTEAFF. In nucleotides, the CDR3 is TGTGCCAGCAGTGAAGGGTGGGACACTGAAGCTTTCTTT.